These 27 T cell receptor beta chains came from one sample sequenced in a study of T cells in Graves' hyperthyroidism and ophthalmopathy. RNA transcripts yielded amplified TCR beta CDR3 regions. The HTBI primer set drove a first-round RT-PCR of the TCR CDR3. Each CDR3 protein is one row after TCRdb ran MiXCR on the multiplex PCR reads. The sample shows 150,000 or so distinct CDR3 sequences, approximately 24% of them seen only once. Sequenced input: blood. The receptor set was obtained from a woman aged 50 to 60 with Graves' hyperthyroidism that later progressed to Graves' ophthalmopathy.

This clonotype has a count of ten or more. The chain links TRBV3-1 to TRBJ2-1, with TRBD2 matching 11 bases. Germline V lookup: CDR1 LGHDT, CDR2 YNNKEL (reference sequence). V shed 0 bases and J 7 bases; nucleotides not matched to a gene: 11. The CDR3 covers 18 residues. CDR3 coding DNA: TGTGCCAGCAGCCAAGATTCGGCAGCTAGCGGGAGGAGGAATGAGCAGTTCTTC. It encodes CASSQDSAASGRRNEQFF.

This clonotype was detected ten times or more. The chain is built from TRBV20-1 and TRBJ2-2; TRBD2 aligns across 12 bases. This CDR3 comprises 19 residues. V was pared by 1 base and J by 2 bases, with 11 bases of the junction left unmatched. From germline, CDR1 is DFQATT and CDR2 SNEGSKA (reference sequence). CDR3 region: CSARGGLAGGSSNTGELFF. In DNA form, the CDR3 reads TGCAGTGCTAGAGGGGGCCTAGCGGGAGGGTCCTCCAACACCGGGGAGCTGTTTTTT.

This clonotype was detected many times. The CDR3: CASSLGLAGGADTQYF. CDR3 coding DNA: TGTGCCAGCAGCTTGGGACTAGCGGGAGGCGCAGATACGCAGTATTTT. The chain joins TRBV7-9 to TRBJ2-3; 15 nucleotides match TRBD2. The CDR3 runs 16 residues. With V trimmed by 3 bases and J by 4 bases, 2 bases remained unmatched. Germline V gives CDR1 SEHNR, CDR2 FQNEAQ (reference sequence).

This clonotype came up many times. J is TRBJ1-1 and V is TRBV5-1; the D gene is possibly TRBD1 (5 bases). The germline CDR1 and CDR2 sequences are SGHRS and YFSETQ. There are 16 residues in the CDR3. V lost 4 bases to trimming and J lost 1 base, with 17 bases between them. For the CDR3, the DNA is TGCGCCAGCAGCCCAAATCCCGGGACGAGGAACACTGAAGCTTTCTTT. This encodes CASSPNPGTRNTEAFF.

At least ten counts were recorded for this clonotype. The V gene is TRBV28, the J gene TRBJ1-1; D is uncertain. Germline V gene data show CDR1 as MDHEN and CDR2 as SYDVKM. The CDR3 is made up of 11 amino acids. V gave up 7 bases and J gave up 7 bases, with 10 bases separating them. The CDR3 reads CASNSLDEAFF. In nucleotides, the CDR3 is TGTGCCAGCAACTCATTAGATGAAGCTTTCTTT.

The chain couples TRBV7-9 to TRBJ2-5; D is uncertain. The germline CDR1 and CDR2 sequences are SEHNR and FQNEAQ (reference sequence). CDR3 length equals 15 residues. V was trimmed by 1 base and J by 4 bases, leaving 13 bases between them. CDR3 sequence (DNA): TGTGCCAGCAGCTTAGATATCACAGTCGGAGAGACCCAGTACTTC. This encodes CASSLDITVGETQYF.

The chain recombines TRBV10-2 with TRBJ2-3, with D hard to call. Trimming pared 2 bases from V and 1 base from J, leaving 7 bases between. Germline V gives CDR1 WSHSY, CDR2 SAAADI. This CDR3 has 14 amino acids. The CDR3 region has the DNA TGCGCCAGCAGTGAGCTAGTACGCACAGATACGCAGTATTTT. Translating gives CASSELVRTDTQYF.

The gene calls are TRBV7-9 and TRBJ2-1; 9 bases line up with TRBD2. J was trimmed by 3 bases and V by 5 bases; bases with no gene match: 14. Germline CDR1 is SEHNR and CDR2 is FQNEAQ (reference sequence). The CDR3 is 18 residues long. The DNA for the CDR3 is TGTGCCAGCAGCCAAAATGGGGCGGGAGGGGGTGGCTACAATGAGCAGTTCTTC. It yields the protein CASSQNGAGGGGYNEQFF.

The chain employs TRBV19 and TRBJ1-1; tentatively, D is TRBD1 (6 bases). Trimming stripped 5 bases from V and 5 bases from J, with 15 bases between. Germline CDR1 LNHDA, CDR2 SQIVND (reference sequence). This CDR3 has 14 amino acids. The DNA of the CDR3 is TGTGCCAGTAGTCTCCGAGGGGGAGGGACTGAAGCTTTCTTT. It translates to CASSLRGGGTEAFF.

This chain joins TRBV7-3 and TRBJ2-1; a weak D match, TRBD1 (6 bases). This CDR3 is built from 15 residues. CDR1 and CDR2 (germline): SGHTA, FQGTGA. V lost 4 bases to trimming and J lost 0 bases, with 10 bases between them. The CDR3 nucleotides are TGTGCCAGCAGCTGGGGGCCGGGCTCCTACAATGAGCAGTTCTTC. Translation: CASSWGPGSYNEQFF.

The gene calls are TRBV12-3 or TRBV12-4 and TRBJ1-5; no clear D gene. The length of the CDR3 is 15 residues. Trimming removed 6 bases from V and 3 bases from J, with 15 bases in between. The CDR3 DNA reads as TGTGCCAGCAGCACCCAACGACGGTTCAATCAGCCCCAGCATTTT. Translation: CASSTQRRFNQPQHF.

The rearrangement uses TRBV24-1 and TRBJ2-3, with 10 bases lining up with TRBD1. The CDR3 extends over 15 amino acids. Losses at the gene ends were 3 bases for V and 4 bases for J; bases not matched to a gene: 3. Germline-derived CDR1 and CDR2 are KGHDR and SFDVKD. Here the CDR3 DNA reads TGTGCCACCAGTGATCAGACAGGGGGCCCAGATACGCAGTATTTT. Protein: CATSDQTGGPDTQYF.

The V call is TRBV20-1, the J call TRBJ1-2, with D maybe TRBD1 (6 bases). The germline V and J ends were trimmed by 6 bases and 4 bases, with 18 bases remaining between them. The CDR3 sequence is 14 residues long. Germline V CDR1 and CDR2: DFQATT, SNEGSKA (reference sequence). The CDR3 region has the DNA TGCAGTGCCGAGACAGGCTCTGAGGGCTATGGCTACACCTTC. This gives the protein CSAETGSEGYGYTF.

The chain links TRBV18 to TRBJ2-5; TRBD2 agrees at 11 bases. Per germline, CDR1 KGHSH and CDR2 LQKENI. CDR3 length: 18 residues. The trim removed 4 bases at V and 1 base at J, leaving 11 bases unmatched. The CDR3 DNA reads as TGTGCCAGCTCACAAAACGCGGCTAGCGGGAGGAGCCAAGAGACCCAGTACTTC. This sequence encodes CASSQNAASGRSQETQYF.

V is TRBV5-1 and J is TRBJ2-1; D perhaps matches TRBD1 (5 bases). The germline gives CDR1 SGHRS, CDR2 YFSETQ. The CDR3 sequence is 15 residues long. V was shortened by 0 bases and J by 8 bases, with 15 bases between the two germline ends. The CDR3 nucleotides read TGCGCCAGCAGCTTGGTAAGGGGTTCTAACCATGAGCAGTTCTTC. It specifies CASSLVRGSNHEQFF. Using reference TRBV5-1 and TRBJ2-1 for the parts outside the CDR3, the full variable domain is KAGVTQTPRYLIKTRGQQVTLSCSPISGHRSVSWYQQTPGQGLQFLFEYFSETQRNKGNFPGRFSGRQFSNSRSEMNVSTLELGDSALYLCASSLVRGSNHEQFFGPGTRLTVL.

This chain links TRBV28 with TRBJ2-4; possibly TRBD2 for D (6 bases). The germline V gene encodes CDR1 MDHEN and CDR2 SYDVKM. V gave up 2 bases and J gave up 4 bases, with 15 bases separating them. The CDR3 sequence is 16 residues long. CDR3 bases: TGTGCCAGCAGTTTAGGGGGAACGGGGGTTAAAAACATTCAGTACTTC. Protein sequence: CASSLGGTGVKNIQYF.

This clonotype was picked up many times. V is TRBV12-3 or TRBV12-4 and J is TRBJ1-1; 10 bases match TRBD1. This CDR3 has 13 amino acids. V gave up 6 bases and J gave up 6 bases; unmatched junction bases: 4. CDR3 DNA sequence: TGTGCCAGCAGGACAGGGGGCATATCTGAAGCTTTCTTT. As protein: CASRTGGISEAFF.

This clonotype was counted between two and nine times. This chain connects TRBV10-2 to TRBJ2-3; D is uncertain. CDR3 size: 15 residues. From germline, CDR1 is WSHSY and CDR2 SAAADI. The ends were cut back, 3 bases at V and 4 bases at J, with 14 bases in the middle. The CDR3 nucleotides read TGCGCCAGCAGTGACCAACCTAGGGCCCCAGATACGCAGTATTTT. This encodes CASSDQPRAPDTQYF.

With respect to this clonotype: This could be a read error, since a much larger clone is one nucleotide away. The V and J genes are TRBV7-3 and TRBJ2-5; D possibly matches TRBD1 or TRBD2 (5 bases each). Per the germline V gene, CDR1 is SGHTA and CDR2 is FQGTGA. The CDR3 is 19 amino acids. Trimming stripped 1 base from V and 1 base from J, with 22 bases between. The CDR3 sequence: CASSLILGWDRSSQETQYF. The CDR3 DNA reads as TGTGCCAGCAGCTTAATATTGGGATGGGACCGAAGCTCCCAAGAGACCCAGTACTTC.

The CDR3, as DNA: TGTGCCAGCAGTTTAGGGCAGCCGGAAGCTTTCTTT. Amino acid sequence: CASSLGQPEAFF. The chain joins TRBV12-3 or TRBV12-4 to TRBJ1-1, with D hard to call. The ends were cut back, 1 base at V and 8 bases at J, with 8 bases in the middle. This CDR3 has 12 residues.

Ten or more counts support this clonotype. The rearrangement uses TRBV6-1 and TRBJ1-2; TRBD1 matches at 9 bases. The V segment lost 6 bases and the J segment 6 bases; nucleotides outside the gene matches: 5. The V gene's germline CDR1 is MNHNS and CDR2 SASEGT. CDR3 length: 13 residues. CDR3 DNA sequence: TGTGCCAGCAGGGACGGGACAGGGCATGGCTACACCTTC. Amino acids: CASRDGTGHGYTF.

The V call is TRBV5-1, the J call TRBJ2-3, with D possibly TRBD2 on 6 matching bases. This CDR3 is 18 amino acids long. V was cut by 0 bases and J by 5 bases, with 22 bases left in between. The germline gives CDR1 SGHRS, CDR2 YFSETQ. This chain's CDR3 is CASSLGVTGVTGKDTQYF. The CDR3 DNA sequence: TGCGCCAGCAGCTTGGGAGTCACGGGAGTAACTGGGAAAGATACGCAGTATTTT.

As concerns this clonotype: With a much larger clone just one base away, this may be a read error. This sequence joins TRBV5-6 and TRBJ2-1; no definite D call. Trimming removed 0 bases at V and 10 bases at J, with 14 bases between. Germline V lookup: CDR1 SGHDT, CDR2 YYEEEE. The CDR3 runs 14 residues. The CDR3 nucleotides read TGTGCCAGCAGCTTGGAATTTGGGCTTGGCGAGCAGTTCTTC. As protein: CASSLEFGLGEQFF.

Ten or more counts support this clonotype. V is TRBV6-5 and J is TRBJ1-1; 7 bases are a match to TRBD1. V lost 0 bases to trimming and J lost 0 bases; unmatched junction nucleotides: 13. The CDR3 consists of 19 residues. Germline V gives CDR1 MNHEY, CDR2 SVGAGI. CDR3 residues: CASSYSRTDQTGMNTEAFF. The CDR3 DNA reads TGTGCCAGCAGTTACTCGAGAACGGACCAGACAGGGATGAACACTGAAGCTTTCTTT.

The chain joins TRBV6-1 to TRBJ1-6; D remains unclear. The germline CDR1 and CDR2 sequences are MNHNS and SASEGT. V lost 0 bases, J lost 8 bases, and 8 bases lay in between. The CDR3 has 14 residues. The CDR3 DNA reads TGTGCCAGCAGTGAAGCAGGGAGCCATTCACCCCTCCACTTT. Translated: CASSEAGSHSPLHF.

This clonotype was detected ten times or more. The chain carries TRBV29-1 and TRBJ1-2; 8 nucleotides agree with TRBD1. This CDR3 is built from 12 residues. CDR1 and CDR2 (germline): SQVTM, ANQGSEA. V lost 6 bases and J lost 5; bases outside the gene matches: 5. The CDR3 region is CSVTDRVYGYTF. CDR3 in DNA: TGCAGCGTCACGGACAGGGTTTATGGCTACACCTTC.

This clonotype was detected many times. V gene TRBV20-1 combines with J gene TRBJ2-1; 11 positions match TRBD1. This CDR3 is built from 12 residues. Germline V lookup: CDR1 DFQATT, CDR2 SNEGSKA (reference sequence). The CDR3 sequence: CRPGQGGDEQFF. The CDR3 nucleotides are TGCAGACCGGGACAGGGGGGTGATGAGCAGTTCTTC.